One T cell receptor beta chain is described in this entry. The entry originates in a study of control samples from healthy donors and cancer patients. The data were produced by immunoSEQ multiplex PCR, yet TCRdb's version contains in-frame clones alone and is incomplete. The sample gives approximately 94,000 clones, approximately 93% of which show up once; over 0.85% is in the top ten. This CDR3 region has 14 residues. V was cut by 2 bases and J by 0 bases, with 7 bases left in between. The V gene's germline CDR1 is SGHDN and CDR2 FVKESK. The TCR originated in a woman between 25 and 40 years old in good health. The sequenced material came from blood. The V call is TRBV14, the J call TRBJ1-1, with unresolved D. The CDR3 sequence: CASSQSGLNTEAFF. CDR3 coding DNA: TGTGCCAGCAGCCAAAGCGGGTTGAACACTGAAGCTTTCTTT.